The 23 T cell receptor beta chains in this list originate from one sample, sequenced in a study of metastatic and nonmetastatic thyroid tumors. Using MiXCR, TCRdb reanalyzed the PCR reads. The sample contains about 48,000 clones, approximately 20% of which appear only once. All patients were treatment-naive before thyroid surgery. Specimen: blood. The receptors originated from a male donor with papillary thyroid cancer or a benign thyroid nodule (not recorded which). Some clones in this sample may be carry-over from other donors' samples.

The rearrangement joins TRBV30 to TRBJ2-3; no firm D call. V was pared by 5 bases and J by 7 bases, with 22 bases between. The CDR3 has 15 residues. In germline, CDR1 is GTSNPN, CDR2 SVGIG (reference sequence). The CDR3 loop is CAWDDPSRSSYTQYF. The CDR3 DNA sequence: TGTGCCTGGGACGACCCTTCTAGAAGTTCATATACGCAGTATTTT.

This clone was detected many times. The rearrangement uses TRBV4-1 and TRBJ1-1; TRBD1 is a possible D gene (5 bases). V lost 3 bases to trimming and J lost 1 base, with 12 bases between them. Germline V gene data show CDR1 as MGHRA and CDR2 as YSYEKL. There are 15 residues in the CDR3. CDR3 nucleotides: TGCGCCAGCAGCCAGGGAGTGGGGGGGAACACTGAAGCTTTCTTT. Protein product: CASSQGVGGNTEAFF.

This clone was detected many times. The chain is built from TRBV5-1 and TRBJ1-4, with D possibly TRBD1 on 5 matching bases. The CDR3 has 14 residues. V lost 2 bases, J lost 5 bases, and 10 bases lay in between. Germline CDR1 and CDR2: SGHRS and YFSETQ. The DNA for the CDR3 is TGCGCCAGCAGCTTTGAGCGGGGGAATGAAAAACTGTTTTTT. Protein sequence: CASSFERGNEKLFF.

The table lists this clone with many counts. This rearrangement joins TRBV7-8 to TRBJ2-3; TRBD2 aligns across 7 bases. This CDR3 region has 17 residues. The ends lost 4 bases at V and 1 base at J; junction bases unmatched: 11. From germline, CDR1 is SGHVS and CDR2 FQNEAQ. This CDR3 reads CASSSDPLAVRTDTQYF. The CDR3 region has the DNA TGTGCCAGCAGCTCGGACCCTCTAGCGGTCCGCACAGATACGCAGTATTTT.

Ten or more counts support this clone. The chain recombines TRBV24-1 with TRBJ2-2; 7 bases fit TRBD1. J lost 4 bases, V lost 2 bases, and 6 bases had no gene match. This CDR3 has 16 amino acids. Germline lookup yields CDR1 KGHDR and CDR2 SFDVKD. CDR3 bases: TGTGCCACCAGTGATTATGACAGGGCTGGCACCGGGGAGCTGTTTTTT. Translated, it gives CATSDYDRAGTGELFF.

This clone was recorded at least ten times. This chain connects TRBV7-9 to TRBJ2-3, with D possibly matching TRBD2 (5 bases). The CDR3 runs to 14 residues. V lost 6 bases, J lost 3 bases, and 13 bases lay in between. Germline values: CDR1 SEHNR, CDR2 FQNEAQ (reference sequence). The CDR3 here is CASRSDGSTDTQYF. The DNA for the CDR3 is TGTGCCAGCAGATCAGATGGGAGTACAGATACGCAGTATTTT.

Many counts were recorded for this clone. A much larger clone differs from this one at a single base, so this may be a read error. Other nucleotide sequences in the sample specify the same CDR3. V and J are TRBV6-5 and TRBJ1-1; D perhaps matches TRBD1 (5 bases). V was cut by 3 bases and J by 8 bases, with 19 bases left in between. Germline V gives CDR1 MNHEY, CDR2 SVGAGI. This CDR3 is 15 amino acids long. This CDR3 is CASSYSRGGSLEAFF. The CDR3 DNA follows: TGTGCCAGCAGTTATTCGAGGGGTGGGTCCCTCGAAGCTTTCTTT.

V is TRBV7-9 and J is TRBJ2-5; TRBD2 aligns across 7 bases. This CDR3 is 16 amino acids long. The V segment lost 1 base and the J segment 1 base; nucleotides outside the gene matches: 6. Germline CDR1 reads SEHNR; CDR2 reads FQNEAQ (reference sequence). CDR3 bases: TGTGCCAGCAGCTTAGTTCCAGCGGGGAGCCAAGAGACCCAGTACTTC. Its protein is CASSLVPAGSQETQYF.

This clone showed up many times. The same CDR3 can be traced to other DNA sequences in this sample. The rearrangement joins TRBV18 to TRBJ2-2; D is uncertain. The CDR3 loop spans 15 amino acids. The germline CDR1 and CDR2 sequences are KGHSH and LQKENI. V shed 6 bases and J shed 0 bases, with 11 bases lying between them. The CDR3 DNA is TGTGCCAGCTCCCCTACACTGACGAACACCGGGGAGCTGTTTTTT. Translation: CASSPTLTNTGELFF.

At least ten counts were recorded for this clone. This chain links TRBV5-5 with TRBJ2-1, with 9 bases that match TRBD2. Trimming at V came to 0 bases and at J to 6 bases, leaving 4 bases not matched to a gene. This CDR3 comprises 15 residues. Germline values: CDR1 SGHKS, CDR2 YYEKEE (reference sequence). CDR3 amino acids: CASSLASSGANEQFF. Written as DNA, the CDR3 is TGTGCCAGCAGCTTGGCGTCTAGCGGGGCCAATGAGCAGTTCTTC. Looking up the rest from reference TRBV5-5 and TRBJ2-1 gives the full variable domain: DAGVTQSPTHLIKTRGQQVTLRCSPISGHKSVSWYQQVLGQGPQFIFQYYEKEERGRGNFPDRFSARQFPNYSSELNVNALLLGDSALYLCASSLASSGANEQFFGPGTRLTVL.

This clone was observed many times. As DNA, the CDR3 is TGTGCCATCAGTGAAGCCGGGACACCTCTTGAGCAGTACTTC. As protein: CAISEAGTPLEQYF. The chain is built from TRBV10-3 and TRBJ2-7, with a possible D match to TRBD1 (6 bases). The CDR3 is made up of 14 amino acids. V dropped 3 bases and J dropped 7 bases, with 16 bases sitting between them. Germline assignment: CDR1 ENHRY and CDR2 SYGVKD.

The chain is built from TRBV5-1 and TRBJ2-7; D uncertain. V was clipped by 2 bases and J by 0 bases, with 12 bases between them. The V gene's germline CDR1 is SGHRS and CDR2 YFSETQ. This CDR3 spans 15 amino acids. The CDR3 region is CASSFARGYSYEQYF. The CDR3 nucleotides read TGCGCCAGCAGCTTCGCGCGAGGTTACTCCTACGAGCAGTACTTC.

There are many counts of this clone. The genes are TRBV3-1 and TRBJ2-5; TRBD2 might be the D (5 bases). This CDR3 region has 15 residues. Germline V lookup: CDR1 LGHDT, CDR2 YNNKEL (reference sequence). Trimming stripped 4 bases from V and 2 bases from J, with 14 bases between. The DNA for the CDR3 is TGTGCCAGCAGCCTCTCGTTGGGCGGGCAAGAGACCCAGTACTTC. This gives the protein CASSLSLGGQETQYF.

This clone was found a few times. This chain joins TRBV19 and TRBJ2-4, with 9 positions matching TRBD2. The CDR3 contains 13 residues. V lost 4 bases to trimming and J lost 6 bases; unmatched junction nucleotides: 1. Germline V gives CDR1 LNHDA, CDR2 SQIVND (reference sequence). The CDR3 spells CASSTSGINIQYF. The CDR3 nucleotides are TGTGCCAGTAGTACTAGCGGGATAAACATTCAGTACTTC. Full variable domain (missing parts from reference TRBV19 and TRBJ2-4): DGGITQSPKYLFRKEGQNVTLSCEQNLNHDAMYWYRQDPGQGLRLIYYSQIVNDFQKGDIAEGYSVSREKKESFPLTVTSAQKNPTAFYLCASSTSGINIQYFGAGTRLSVL.

The chain is built from TRBV5-1 and TRBJ2-5; D is unclear. The last part of the DNA fits TRBJ2-1 better; the J call may be wrong. The CDR3 contains 12 residues. In germline, CDR1 is SGHRS, CDR2 YFSETQ. The CDR3: CASSLRVAEQFF. CDR3 DNA: TGCGCCAGCAGCTTAAGAGTAGCCGAGCAGTTCTTC.

This chain links TRBV28 with TRBJ2-1, with 14 bases lining up with TRBD2. This CDR3 has 19 amino acids. V lost 3 bases to trimming and J lost 3 bases; unmatched junction nucleotides: 10. Germline-derived CDR1 and CDR2 are MDHEN and SYDVKM. CDR3 nucleotides: TGTGCCAGCAGTTTTAAAGGACTAGCGGGAGGAGGAAACTACAATGAGCAGTTCTTC. Protein: CASSFKGLAGGGNYNEQFF. Complete variable domain (other parts from reference TRBV28 and TRBJ2-1): DVKVTQSSRYLVKRTGEKVFLECVQDMDHENMFWYRQDPGLGLRLIYFSYDVKMKEKGDIPEGYSVSREKKERFSLILESASTNQTSMYLCASSFKGLAGGGNYNEQFFGPGTRLTVL.

This clone was detected many times. The chain couples TRBV5-1 to TRBJ2-5; unclear D gene. CDR1 is SGHRS, CDR2 YFSETQ, per germline. This CDR3 has 14 residues. With 2 bases removed from V and 0 bases from J, the gap between germline ends came to 8 bases. CDR3 nucleotide sequence: TGCGCCAGCAGCTTCTTCCAATACCAAGAGACCCAGTACTTC. Amino acid sequence: CASSFFQYQETQYF.

The rearrangement uses TRBV12-5 and TRBJ1-1; D ambiguous. This CDR3 region has 14 residues. Trimming removed 5 bases from V and 3 bases from J, with 13 bases in between. CDR1 is LGHNT and CDR2 is FRNRAP in the germline V gene. CDR3 amino acids: CASGPGKRDTEAFF. The CDR3 nucleotides read TGTGCTAGTGGTCCAGGAAAAAGGGACACTGAAGCTTTCTTT.

The V and J genes are TRBV5-1 and TRBJ2-7; D may be TRBD1 (6 bases). The CDR3 contains 15 residues. Trimming removed 5 bases at V and 5 bases at J, with 20 bases between. Germline V gene sequence: CDR1 SGHRS, CDR2 YFSETQ. CDR3 loop: CASSFTTGTLDEQYF. The CDR3 DNA is TGCGCCAGCAGTTTCACGACAGGAACCCTCGACGAGCAGTACTTC.

This clone has at least ten counts. The chain employs TRBV12-3 or TRBV12-4 and TRBJ1-3; D not certain. The CDR3 totals 12 residues. V lost 7 bases and J 1 base, leaving 5 bases between the germline ends. The CDR3 protein is CASTRSGNTIYF. The CDR3 region has the DNA TGTGCCAGCACCCGGTCTGGAAACACCATATATTTT.

This clone was seen many times. The V and J genes are TRBV24-1 and TRBJ1-2; a weak D match, TRBD1 (5 bases). V dropped 2 bases and J dropped 4 bases, with 13 bases sitting between them. Germline V CDR1 and CDR2: KGHDR, SFDVKD. The CDR3 is 15 residues long. This chain's CDR3 is CATSDSGRIPYGYTF. CDR3 coding DNA: TGTGCCACCAGTGATTCAGGGAGGATCCCCTATGGCTACACCTTC.

This clone was counted many times. Given a much more abundant clone one base away, this may be a read error. Other DNA sequences of this sample code for an identical CDR3. The chain employs TRBV5-1 and TRBJ2-3, with D perhaps given as TRBD1 or TRBD2 (5 bases each). Germline V lookup: CDR1 SGHRS, CDR2 YFSETQ. Trimming removed 1 base from V and 1 base from J, with 10 bases in between. The CDR3 consists of 15 residues. The CDR3 region has the DNA TGCGCCAGCAGCTTGAGAGGGGATGGCACAGATACGCAGTATTTT. The encoded protein is CASSLRGDGTDTQYF. The whole variable domain, remainder taken from reference TRBV5-1 and TRBJ2-3, is KAGVTQTPRYLIKTRGQQVTLSCSPISGHRSVSWYQQTPGQGLQFLFEYFSETQRNKGNFPGRFSGRQFSNSRSEMNVSTLELGDSALYLCASSLRGDGTDTQYFGPGTRLTVL.

There are many counts of this clone. This sequence joins TRBV28 and TRBJ2-1, with D tentatively TRBD2 (5 bases). V dropped 7 bases and J dropped 9 bases, with 10 bases sitting between them. There are 11 residues in the CDR3. Germline V gene data show CDR1 as MDHEN and CDR2 as SYDVKM. The CDR3 sequence is CASTDAGEQFF. DNA of the CDR3: TGTGCCAGCACGGACGCGGGTGAGCAGTTCTTC.